The rows below give T cell receptor beta chains drawn from one sample of a study of naive and memory T cell subsets. A single record per CDR3 protein comes from TCRdb applying MiXCR to the UMI-ligation and nested PCR reads. Of 130,000 or so distinct CDR3 sequences in the sample, 35% to 45% were seen once. The specimen sequenced was central memory CD4+ T cells from blood. The receptors shown here come from a human donor in good health. Each CDR3 is given with its conserved first and last residue. A D gene is named only where the DNA matches it firmly. The size entry is marked missing in some rows and otherwise reads once, few, many or a size class.

J	D	size	V	CDR3	DNA
TRBJ2-1	.	few	TRBV20-1	CSARGPVYDEQFF	TGCAGTGCTAGAGGACCAGTCTACGATGAGCAGTTCTTC
TRBJ2-7	.	.	TRBV20-1	CSARVTGAREQYF	TGCAGTGCTAGGGTTACGGGGGCAAGAGAGCAGTACTTC
TRBJ1-2	.	few	TRBV6-2/TRBV6-3	CASSFPGDYGYTF	TGTGCCAGCAGTTTTCCAGGGGACTATGGCTACACCTTC
TRBJ1-1	TRBD1	.	TRBV6-5	CASSRRDSRNTEAFF	TGTGCCAGCAGCCGCCGGGACAGCCGGAACACTGAAGCTTTCTTT
TRBJ1-3	.	.	TRBV20-1	CSASTGAGNTIYF	TGCAGTGCTAGTACAGGAGCGGGAAACACCATATATTTT
TRBJ2-3	TRBD1	few	TRBV6-6	CASSYSGTGTDTQYF	TGTGCCAGCAGTTACTCCGGGACAGGGACAGATACGCAGTATTTT
TRBJ2-1	.	few	TRBV7-6	CASSTHSTGEQFF	TGTGCCAGCAGCACCCATAGTACGGGTGAGCAGTTCTTC
TRBJ2-7	.	many	TRBV11-2	CASSLAAGHGEQYF	TGTGCCAGCAGCTTAGCTGCCGGGCATGGTGAGCAGTACTTC
TRBJ1-2	TRBD1	.	TRBV7-9	CASSPRTGQNYGYTF	TGTGCCAGCAGCCCCCGGACAGGCCAGAACTATGGCTACACCTTC
TRBJ2-2	.	.	TRBV28	CASRQEGTANTGELFF	TGTGCCAGCAGGCAAGAAGGGACGGCGAACACCGGGGAGCTGTTTTTT
TRBJ2-2	TRBD1	.	TRBV28	CASSQGSRGLRTGELFF	TGTGCCAGCAGTCAGGGGTCCAGGGGGCTTCGAACCGGGGAGCTGTTTTTT
TRBJ2-7	TRBD2	few	TRBV11-2	CASSFSTGTSRLRRDF	TGTGCCAGCAGCTTCTCGACCGGGACTAGCAGATTACGCCGGGACTTC
TRBJ2-5	TRBD2	many	TRBV12-3/TRBV12-4	CASSSTSGSSGTQYF	TGTGCCAGCAGTTCGACTAGCGGGAGCTCCGGGACCCAGTACTTC
TRBJ2-7	.	.	TRBV12-3/TRBV12-4	CASSPAGPTTYEQYF	TGTGCCAGCAGTCCCGCGGGACCCACGACCTACGAGCAGTACTTC
TRBJ2-1	.	.	TRBV5-1	CASSYPSTYNEQFF	TGCGCCAGCAGCTACCCGTCCACCTACAATGAGCAGTTCTTC
TRBJ2-7	TRBD2	.	TRBV12-3/TRBV12-4	CASSPWTSASSYEQYF	TGTGCCAGCAGTCCATGGACTAGCGCGAGCTCCTACGAGCAGTACTTC
TRBJ2-5	.	.	TRBV11-2	CASSLVWGARETQYF	TGTGCCAGCAGCTTAGTCTGGGGGGCAAGGGAGACCCAGTACTTC
TRBJ2-4	.	few	TRBV20-1	CSASEGQKNIQYF	TGCAGTGCTAGTGAGGGGCAGAAAAACATTCAGTACTTC
TRBJ2-1	TRBD2	.	TRBV28	CASSPRTWGLAGVNEQFF	TGTGCCAGCAGTCCGCGAACCTGGGGACTAGCGGGAGTTAATGAGCAGTTCTTC
TRBJ2-1	TRBD2	few	TRBV10-3	CAISDASGRANEQFF	TGTGCCATCAGTGACGCTAGCGGGAGGGCAAATGAGCAGTTCTTC
TRBJ2-3	.	few	TRBV5-6	CASSVRASDTQYF	TGTGCCAGCAGCGTCCGGGCATCAGATACGCAGTATTTT
TRBJ1-1	.	many	TRBV20-1	CSARRFREWDTEAFF	TGCAGTGCCCGAAGGTTCAGGGAATGGGACACTGAAGCTTTCTTT
TRBJ1-1	.	.	TRBV5-6	CASRVRGENTEAFF	TGTGCCAGCAGAGTGCGGGGGGAGAACACTGAAGCTTTCTTT
TRBJ2-1	.	.	TRBV29-1	CSVRTYGYNEQFF	TGCAGCGTACGGACCTACGGGTACAATGAGCAGTTCTTC
TRBJ2-1	.	.	TRBV28	CASTTYSGSSVSYNEQFF	TGTGCCAGCACCACTTACTCCGGGAGTTCGGTGTCCTACAATGAGCAGTTCTTC
TRBJ2-1	TRBD2	few	TRBV3-1	CASSQGRTSFYNEQFF	TGTGCCAGCAGCCAAGGCCGGACTAGCTTCTACAATGAGCAGTTCTTC
TRBJ1-6	.	few	TRBV28	CASSKILDNSPLHF	TGTGCCAGCAGTAAAATACTTGATAATTCACCCCTCCACTTT
TRBJ2-3	.	few	TRBV2	CASSRDPGATDTQYF	TGTGCCAGCAGTCGCGATCCGGGTGCCACAGATACGCAGTATTTT
TRBJ1-5	.	few	TRBV2	CASSAGSYQPQHF	TGTGCCAGCAGTGCTGGGAGTTATCAGCCCCAGCATTTT
TRBJ2-7	.	.	TRBV5-6	CASSLGGGLNYEQYF	TGTGCCAGCAGCTTGGGTGGCGGCCTGAACTACGAGCAGTACTTC
TRBJ2-1	TRBD2	.	TRBV2	CASSAGLAALNNEQFF	TGTGCCAGCAGTGCGGGACTAGCGGCCCTAAACAATGAGCAGTTCTTC
TRBJ2-5	.	.	TRBV7-2	CASSTQTTIMGETQYF	TGTGCCAGCAGCACGCAGACGACTATTATGGGAGAGACCCAGTACTTC
TRBJ2-3	TRBD2	.	TRBV27	CASSTRLAGTTDTQYF	TGTGCCAGCAGTACAAGACTAGCGGGAACCACAGATACGCAGTATTTT
TRBJ1-4	.	.	TRBV28	CASSTTDRGEKLFF	TGTGCCAGCAGTACCACGGACAGAGGTGAAAAACTGTTTTTT
TRBJ2-1	.	.	TRBV20-1	CSARQGAASYNEQFF	TGCAGTGCTAGACAAGGGGCGGCTTCCTACAATGAGCAGTTCTTC
TRBJ2-7	TRBD1	many	TRBV7-9	CASSKQGSPYEQYF	TGTGCCAGCAGCAAACAGGGGTCTCCGTACGAGCAGTACTTC
TRBJ1-1	.	.	TRBV29-1	CSVEGLKGISSEAFF	TGCAGCGTTGAAGGATTGAAGGGCATTTCGTCTGAAGCTTTCTTT
TRBJ2-2	.	few	TRBV7-9	CASSLALPKNTGELFF	TGTGCCAGCAGCTTAGCGCTCCCCAAAAACACCGGGGAGCTGTTTTTT
TRBJ2-2	.	.	TRBV6-1	CASSEPGYTGELFF	TGTGCCAGCAGTGAACCAGGATACACCGGGGAGCTGTTTTTT
TRBJ1-3	.	few	TRBV6-5	CASSSPGRGNTIYF	TGTGCCAGCAGTTCCCCAGGTCGTGGAAACACCATATATTTT
TRBJ2-3	.	once	TRBV10-3	CAIRDGGATDTQYF	TGTGCCATCAGAGATGGGGGGGCAACAGATACGCAGTATTTT
TRBJ1-6	.	few	TRBV27	CASSFQGSSPLHF	TGTGCCAGCAGTTTCCAGGGCAGCTCACCCCTCCACTTT
TRBJ2-1	.	.	TRBV6-1	CASSEAGGDNEQFF	TGTGCCAGCAGTGAAGCGGGCGGCGACAATGAGCAGTTCTTC
TRBJ2-1	.	many	TRBV28	CATHPGPQNEQFF	TGTGCGACCCATCCGGGACCTCAGAATGAGCAGTTCTTC
TRBJ1-2	.	once	TRBV12-3/TRBV12-4	CASSLGGGYGYTF	TGTGCCAGCAGTCTCGGGGGGGGCTATGGCTACACCTTC
TRBJ2-1	.	few	TRBV5-1	CASSLSLNSYNEQFF	TGCGCCAGCAGCTTGTCTTTAAACTCCTACAATGAGCAGTTCTTC
TRBJ2-3	.	many	TRBV20-1	CSARVWGDTQYF	TGCAGTGCTAGAGTCTGGGGGGATACGCAGTATTTT
TRBJ2-1	.	once	TRBV11-2	CASSLEGEQFF	TGTGCCAGCAGCTTAGAAGGTGAGCAGTTCTTC
TRBJ1-2	TRBD1	.	TRBV12-3/TRBV12-4	CASSFDRGHGYTF	TGTGCCAGCAGTTTCGACAGGGGACATGGCTACACCTTC
TRBJ2-2	.	.	TRBV30	CAWRGDLKTGELFF	TGTGCCTGGAGAGGGGACTTAAAGACCGGGGAGCTGTTTTTT
TRBJ2-5	.	.	TRBV5-6	CASSFGETQYF	TGTGCCAGCAGCTTTGGAGAGACCCAGTACTTC
TRBJ2-1	TRBD2	.	TRBV2	CASRREDGEQFF	TGTGCCAGCAGGCGGGAGGACGGTGAGCAGTTCTTC
TRBJ2-3	.	.	TRBV7-2	CASSLVDSNTQYF	TGTGCCAGCAGCTTAGTAGATAGTAATACGCAGTATTTT